This record concerns one T cell receptor beta chain sequence. Germline V lookup: CDR1 SNHLY, CDR2 FYNNEI. The CDR3 extends over 13 amino acids. With 6 bases clipped from V and 2 bases from J, the junction kept 2 bases outside the gene matches. The sample belongs to a study of blood T cell repertoires in COVID-19. Study overall: COVID-19 samples from acute and convalescent phases originated in the United States, Italy and Spain.

Profiled with immunoSEQ multiplex PCR; TCRdb holds only in-frame clones, not every one. Among about 42,000 clones, 70% to 90% were seen once, and the ten largest hold over 10%. The TCR comes from a woman between 65 and 79 years old in a cohort sampled during active COVID-19. This chain uses TRBV2 with TRBJ1-1; 8 nucleotides agree with TRBD1. Sequencing was carried out using peripheral blood. CDR3 DNA: TGTGCCAGCAGCGGACAGGGAAACACTGAAGCTTTCTTT. It is translated as CASSGQGNTEAFF.